The next 10 T cell receptor beta chains were all read from a single sample in a study of OX40 agonist ivuxolimab in advanced cancers. Repertoires were generated with immunoSEQ multiplex PCR, while TCRdb's copy carries only in-frame clones and drops some. The sample carries roughly 80,000 clones, roughly 88% recorded once. This specimen was CD4+ or CD8+ T cells sorted from blood, taken in a trial of the OX40 agonist ivuxolimab. These receptors came from an adult with an advanced solid tumor such as melanoma, head and neck, liver or kidney cancer.

The gene calls are TRBV6-5 and TRBJ2-7; TRBD1 matches 7 bases. This CDR3 has 15 amino acids. Per the germline V gene, CDR1 is MNHEY and CDR2 is SVGAGI. The junction had 9 bases not matched to a gene; V was cut back by 5 bases and J by 2 bases. The CDR3 nucleotides read TGTGCCAGCAGTGTTACAGGGGACCTCACCTACGAGCAGTACTTC. Translating gives CASSVTGDLTYEQYF.

The V call is TRBV19, the J call TRBJ2-7; tentative D call: TRBD1 (6 bases). V shed 6 bases and J shed 2 bases, with 8 bases lying between them. Germline CDR1 reads LNHDA; CDR2 reads SQIVND (reference sequence). The CDR3 sequence is 12 residues long. CDR3 nucleotides: TGTGCCAGTAGCGGACAGCCCTACGAGCAGTACTTC. This translates into CASSGQPYEQYF.

This chain joins TRBV4-1 and TRBJ2-1; 7 bases are shared with TRBD1. The CDR3 runs 15 residues. From germline, CDR1 is MGHRA and CDR2 YSYEKL. The junction had 5 bases not matched to a gene; V was cut back by 2 bases and J by 4 bases. The CDR3 reads CASSQPTGLYNEQFF. In DNA, the CDR3 is TGCGCCAGCAGCCAACCGACAGGGTTGTACAATGAGCAGTTCTTC.

The chain carries TRBV28 and TRBJ2-3; unclear D gene. The V and J ends lost 8 bases and 6 bases respectively, with 9 bases between them. CDR1 is MDHEN, CDR2 SYDVKM, per germline. This CDR3 contains 11 residues. This chain's CDR3 is CASATSDTQYF. Written as DNA, the CDR3 is TGTGCCAGCGCCACGTCGGATACGCAGTATTTT.

The chain recombines TRBV7-9 with TRBJ1-2, with 10 bases aligning to TRBD1. The CDR3 extends over 17 amino acids. Losses at the gene ends were 0 bases for V and 4 bases for J; bases not matched to a gene: 8. Germline V gene lookup returns CDR1 SEHNR and CDR2 FQNEAQ (reference sequence). The CDR3 DNA reads TGTGCCAGCAGCTTAGCAGGCGACAGGGGGCGCGTCTATGGCTACACCTTC. Its protein is CASSLAGDRGRVYGYTF.

V is TRBV5-1 and J is TRBJ1-5; D not resolved. Looked up from germline, CDR1 is SGHRS and CDR2 is YFSETQ. There are 13 residues in the CDR3. V lost 0 bases and J lost 7, with 8 bases in between. Here the CDR3 DNA reads TGCGCCAGCAGCTTGGGGGGAAGGCAGCCCCAGCATTTT. Amino acid sequence: CASSLGGRQPQHF.

Only one count was recorded for this clone. The chain has TRBV5-6 and TRBJ2-3; D gene uncertain. The CDR3 spans 14 residues. Trimming removed 1 base from V and 2 bases from J, with 8 bases in between. Germline values: CDR1 SGHDT, CDR2 YYEEEE. The DNA for the CDR3 is TGTGCCAGCAGCTTGCCCCAGGTCACAGATACGCAGTATTTT. Encoded protein: CASSLPQVTDTQYF.

The rearrangement joins TRBV2 to TRBJ1-2, with a tentative D call TRBD1 (6 bases). Trimming removed 4 bases from V and 4 bases from J, with 16 bases in between. This CDR3 spans 15 amino acids. The germline CDR1 and CDR2 sequences are SNHLY and FYNNEI. The DNA of the CDR3 is TGTGCCAGCAGTGTTGTTGGGGGCGGGAGCTATGGCTACACCTTC. Translated: CASSVVGGGSYGYTF.

This sequence joins TRBV6-1 and TRBJ1-5; D unclear. Per the germline V gene, CDR1 is MNHNS and CDR2 is SASEGT. V was trimmed by 5 bases and J by 4 bases, leaving 12 bases between them. This CDR3 has 14 residues. The CDR3 reads CASSLTRSNQPQHF. The CDR3 DNA is TGTGCCAGCAGTCTGACCCGATCTAATCAGCCCCAGCATTTT.

The J gene is TRBJ2-1, the V gene TRBV18; 12 bases map to TRBD2. The CDR3 consists of 17 residues. The germline CDR1 and CDR2 sequences are KGHSH and LQKENI. V lost 5 bases, J lost 7 bases, and 12 bases stayed unmatched. The CDR3 DNA follows: TGTGCCAGCTCATACCTACAGACTAGCGGGGGAATGAATGAGCAGTTCTTC. As protein: CASSYLQTSGGMNEQFF.